One and the same sample provided the 10 T cell receptor beta chains below, sequenced in a study of CD8+ T cells in alopecia areata. Stated treatment: oral pan-JAK inhibitor, 5-10 mg twice daily. cDNA serving as the sequencing template came from extracted, reverse transcribed RNA. Here immunoSEQ multiplex PCR was the method, and the copy in TCRdb shows in-frame clones only, minus some. In the table there are about 190,000 clones, 64% of which are singletons. Sequencing used CD4+ T cells sorted from blood, obtained at week 4, from a patient treated with tofacitinib. The receptors stem from a human donor with alopecia areata.

This sequence joins TRBV29-1 and TRBJ2-5; D may correspond to TRBD1 or TRBD2 (6 bases each). Trimming took 5 bases from V and 2 from J, leaving 15 bases between them. Germline lookup yields CDR1 SQVTM and CDR2 ANQGSEA. The CDR3 has 14 residues. The chain's CDR3 is CSVRLTRGQETQYF. In nucleotides, the CDR3 is TGCAGCGTTCGCTTGACTAGGGGGCAAGAGACCCAGTACTTC.

V and J are TRBV28 and TRBJ1-5; 9 bases are a match to TRBD1. V lost 5 bases to trimming and J lost 5 bases; unmatched junction nucleotides: 7. This CDR3 region has 15 residues. The germline CDR1 and CDR2 sequences are MDHEN and SYDVKM. Here the CDR3 DNA reads TGTGCCAGCAGTACGCCGGGACAGGGCCATCAGCCCCAGCATTTT. Amino acids: CASSTPGQGHQPQHF.

This clone was detected only a few times. This chain uses TRBV4-1 with TRBJ2-5; D not resolved. CDR3 length: 16 residues. V lost 1 base and J 5 bases, leaving 17 bases between the germline ends. CDR1 and CDR2 (germline): MGHRA, YSYEKL. Here the CDR3 reads CASSQGQGGSWETQYF. The CDR3 region has the DNA TGCGCCAGCAGCCAAGGACAAGGCGGATCATGGGAGACCCAGTACTTC.

The chain is built from TRBV18 and TRBJ1-2; no clear D. The V end was cut by 0 bases, the J end by 4 bases, with 9 bases between. The CDR3 extends over 14 amino acids. The germline gives CDR1 KGHSH, CDR2 LQKENI. CDR3: CASSPPQDPYGYTF. CDR3 nucleotide sequence: TGTGCCAGCTCACCACCGCAGGATCCCTATGGCTACACCTTC. The variable domain in full, completed from reference TRBV18 and TRBJ1-2, reads NAGVMQNPRHLVRRRGQEARLRCSPMKGHSHVYWYRQLPEEGLKFMVYLQKENIIDESGMPKERFSAEFPKEGPSILRIQQVVRGDSAAYFCASSPPQDPYGYTFGSGTRLTVV.

This clone turned up a few times. V gene TRBV10-3 combines with J gene TRBJ2-3; 8 positions match TRBD2. The J segment lost 3 bases and the V segment lost 6 bases, leaving 8 bases of the junction unmatched. Germline CDR1 reads ENHRY; CDR2 reads SYGVKD. This CDR3 has 15 residues. CDR3 residues: CAIRSPGTRTDTQYF. CDR3 in DNA: TGTGCCATCAGGAGCCCCGGGACTAGGACAGATACGCAGTATTTT.

The genes are TRBV4-3 and TRBJ1-6; the D gene is possibly TRBD1 (5 bases). CDR1 is LGHNA, CDR2 YSLEER, per germline. The CDR3 extends over 14 amino acids. V was trimmed by 0 bases and J by 11 bases, leaving 11 bases between them. CDR3 region: CASSQDRQLPPLHF. As DNA, the CDR3 is TGCGCCAGCAGCCAAGATAGACAGTTACCACCCCTCCACTTT.

The V call is TRBV11-2, the J call TRBJ1-1; D call uncertain. Germline CDR1 is SGHAT and CDR2 is FQNNGV. The CDR3 consists of 15 residues. V lost 2 bases, J lost 4 bases, and 14 bases lay in between. CDR3 residues: CASSLQPQRSTEAFF. CDR3 coding DNA: TGTGCCAGCAGCTTACAGCCACAGCGGTCCACTGAAGCTTTCTTT.

The V and J genes are TRBV15 and TRBJ2-3, with 9 bases fitting TRBD1. Germline CDR1 is LNHNV and CDR2 is YYDKDF (reference sequence). The CDR3 covers 19 residues. V shed 5 bases and J 1 base; nucleotides not matched to a gene: 16. CDR3 in DNA: TGTGCCACCAGCGGACTAATCGGGACAGGGCTCGGGGGCACAGATACGCAGTATTTT. Its protein product is CATSGLIGTGLGGTDTQYF.

V and J are TRBV10-3 and TRBJ2-5; TRBD2 aligns across 8 bases. The ends lost 5 bases at V and 5 bases at J; junction bases unmatched: 16. This CDR3 spans 17 amino acids. Germline assignment: CDR1 ENHRY and CDR2 SYGVKD. CDR3 loop: CAISPGGTELAYETQYF. DNA of the CDR3: TGTGCCATCAGTCCGGGGGGGACCGAACTAGCGTATGAGACCCAGTACTTC.

For the CDR3, the DNA is TGTGCCAGCAGAAAGACAGGAAACACTGAAGCTTTCTTT. Translated, it gives CASRKTGNTEAFF. This rearrangement joins TRBV6-5 to TRBJ1-1; D perhaps matches TRBD1 (6 bases). Trimming stripped 6 bases from V and 2 bases from J, with 10 bases between. The CDR3 covers 13 residues. Germline CDR1 is MNHEY and CDR2 is SVGAGI.